This T cell receptor (beta chain) was observed in a study of cytomegalovirus exposure and HLA in healthy donors. Overall study: Among around 170 million T cells, an earlier analysis found 90 million to 130 million unique TCR beta sequences.

Comments on this clone: Its antigen remains unknown.

PCR amplification relied on 60 Vbeta primers (plus 13 Jbeta primers). Generated by immunoSEQ multiplex PCR, the TCRdb table keeps only in-frame clones and is missing some. The sample contains fewer than 200,000 clones, 65% to 85% of which appear only once. This CDR3 is 14 amino acids long. Germline-derived CDR1 and CDR2 are SGHRS and YFSETQ. The ends were cut back, 1 base at V and 5 bases at J, with 13 bases in the middle. General observations from the study: Within a later analysis, the majority of CMV-associated TCR beta chains appeared HLA-restricted.

This TCR was recovered from a woman aged 50 to 60 in good health and CMV-seropositive. The V and J genes are TRBV5-1 and TRBJ2-7, with TRBD1 as a possible D gene (6 bases). The specimen sequenced was PBMCs. This chain's CDR3 is CASSLIQGKNEQYF. In nucleotides, the CDR3 is TGCGCCAGCAGCTTGATACAGGGTAAAAACGAGCAGTACTTC.